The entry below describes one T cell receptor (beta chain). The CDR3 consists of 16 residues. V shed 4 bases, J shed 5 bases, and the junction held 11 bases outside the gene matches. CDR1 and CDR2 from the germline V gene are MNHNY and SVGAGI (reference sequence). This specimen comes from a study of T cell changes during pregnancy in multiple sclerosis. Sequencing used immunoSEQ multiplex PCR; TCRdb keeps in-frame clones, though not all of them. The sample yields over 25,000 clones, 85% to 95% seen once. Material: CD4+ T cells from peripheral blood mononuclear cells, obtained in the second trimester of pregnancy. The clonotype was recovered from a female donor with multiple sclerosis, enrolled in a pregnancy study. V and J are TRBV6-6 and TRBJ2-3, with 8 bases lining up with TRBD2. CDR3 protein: CASSSPRSGSVDTQYF. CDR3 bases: TGTGCCAGCAGTTCCCCCCGCAGCGGGAGTGTAGATACGCAGTATTTT.